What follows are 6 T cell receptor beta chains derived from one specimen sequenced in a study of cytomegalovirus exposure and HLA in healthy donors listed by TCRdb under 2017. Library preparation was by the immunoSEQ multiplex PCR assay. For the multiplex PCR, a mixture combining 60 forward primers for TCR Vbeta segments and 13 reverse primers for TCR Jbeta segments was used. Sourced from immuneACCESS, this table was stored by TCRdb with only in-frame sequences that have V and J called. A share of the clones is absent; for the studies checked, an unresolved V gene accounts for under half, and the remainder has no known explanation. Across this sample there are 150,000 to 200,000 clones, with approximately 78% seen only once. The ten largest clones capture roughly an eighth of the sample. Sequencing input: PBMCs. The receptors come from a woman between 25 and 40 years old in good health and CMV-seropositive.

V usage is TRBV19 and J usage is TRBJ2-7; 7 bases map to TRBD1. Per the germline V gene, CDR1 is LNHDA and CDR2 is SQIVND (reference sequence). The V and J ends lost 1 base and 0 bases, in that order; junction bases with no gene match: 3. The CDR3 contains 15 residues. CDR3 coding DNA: TGTGCCAGTAGTATAGCGGCAGGGGGCTCCTACGAGCAGTACTTC. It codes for CASSIAAGGSYEQYF.

The CDR3 DNA is TGTGCCAGCAGCTCACAGGGAGTGACTTTCTTT. Amino acid sequence: CASSSQGVTFF. This sequence joins TRBV11-2 and TRBJ1-1; tentatively, D is TRBD1 (6 bases). The CDR3 length is 11 residues. The germline V gene encodes CDR1 SGHAT and CDR2 FQNNGV. V lost 4 bases to trimming and J lost 12 bases, with 12 bases between them.

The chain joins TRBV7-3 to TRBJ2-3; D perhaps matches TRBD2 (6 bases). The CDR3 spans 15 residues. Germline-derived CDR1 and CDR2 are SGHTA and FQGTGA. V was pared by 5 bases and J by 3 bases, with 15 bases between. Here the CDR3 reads CASSTIGGTTDTQYF. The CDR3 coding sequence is TGTGCCAGCAGCACCATCGGAGGGACGACAGATACGCAGTATTTT.

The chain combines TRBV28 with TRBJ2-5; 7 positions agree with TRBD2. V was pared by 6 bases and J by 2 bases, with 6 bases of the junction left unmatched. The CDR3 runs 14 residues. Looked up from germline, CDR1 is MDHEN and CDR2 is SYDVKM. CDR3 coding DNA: TGTGCCAGCAGAGATGTGGGGGGGCAAGAGACCCAGTACTTC. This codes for CASRDVGGQETQYF.

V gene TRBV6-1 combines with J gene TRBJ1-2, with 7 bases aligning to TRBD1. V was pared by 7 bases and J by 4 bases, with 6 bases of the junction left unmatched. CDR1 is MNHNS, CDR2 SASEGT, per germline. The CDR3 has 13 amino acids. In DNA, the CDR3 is TGTGCCAGCATTTCAGGGGGTGTCTATGGCTACACCTTC. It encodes CASISGGVYGYTF.

The CDR3 DNA is TGTGCCCTCACCGACAGGGGGAACACCGGGGAGCTGTTTTTT. Translated: CALTDRGNTGELFF. The genes are TRBV30 and TRBJ2-2; 8 bases line up with TRBD1. In germline, CDR1 is GTSNPN, CDR2 SVGIG (reference sequence). The CDR3 consists of 14 residues. With V trimmed by 8 bases and J by 1 base, 6 bases remained unmatched.